Each of the 18 T cell receptor beta chains below was sequenced from the same sample in a study of T cell repertoires in cytomegalovirus infection. TCRdb used MiXCR to reprocess the reads, holding one entry per CDR3 protein. Of approximately 600,000 distinct CDR3 sequences listed, roughly 42% were seen once; the top ten hold over 45%. These receptors lack a known antigen. The sequencing used cultured PBMCs, collected from culture after CMV antigen stimulation. All receptors derive from a human donor in good health (CMV status not recorded). Some clones in this sample may be carry-over from other donors' samples.

This clonotype was recorded a few times. The chain combines TRBV7-2 with TRBJ2-1; 16 nucleotides line up with TRBD2. The length of the CDR3 is 20 residues. The germline V gene encodes CDR1 SGHTA and CDR2 FQGNSA. Germline trimming cut 1 base from V and 4 bases from J; bases unmatched to any gene: 10. The CDR3: CASSLVPGLAGGALYNEQFF. The CDR3 DNA reads as TGTGCCAGCAGCTTAGTGCCGGGACTAGCGGGGGGGGCACTATACAATGAGCAGTTCTTC. The full variable domain, its missing parts supplied by reference TRBV7-2 and TRBJ2-1, is GAGVSQSPSNKVTEKGKDVELRCDPISGHTALYWYRQSLGQGLEFLIYFQGNSAPDKSGLPSDRFSAERTGGSVSTLTIQRTQQEDSAVYLCASSLVPGLAGGALYNEQFFGPGTRLTVL.

The J gene is TRBJ2-1, the V gene TRBV19; 7 bases align to TRBD2. Per the germline V gene, CDR1 is LNHDA and CDR2 is SQIVND (reference sequence). V was clipped by 2 bases and J by 13 bases; unmatched bases: 8. The CDR3 runs 13 residues. CDR3 sequence: CASSIRSSGDQFF. CDR3 bases: TGTGCCAGTAGTATACGGTCTAGCGGAGATCAGTTCTTC.

This clonotype was seen at least ten times. The rearrangement uses TRBV7-2 and TRBJ2-1; 9 bases match TRBD2. The germline V gene has CDR1 SGHTA and CDR2 FQGNSA. The CDR3 is 14 residues long. V trimming: 8 bases; J trimming: 7 bases; junction bases outside the gene matches: 9. The CDR3 loop reads CASDLGSGGNEQFF. In DNA, the CDR3 is TGTGCCAGCGACTTAGGTAGCGGGGGTAATGAGCAGTTCTTC.

This chain joins TRBV10-3 and TRBJ2-3; D might be TRBD2 (5 bases). Germline CDR1 and CDR2: ENHRY and SYGVKD. The V and J ends lost 6 bases and 5 bases respectively, with 9 bases between them. The CDR3 length is 12 residues. CDR3 coding DNA: TGTGCCATCAGGGAACTAGGAGATACGCAGTATTTT. The encoded protein is CAIRELGDTQYF.

This clonotype turned up a few times. This sequence joins TRBV7-8 and TRBJ2-1; 7 positions match TRBD2. The CDR3 length is 15 residues. Germline V gene data show CDR1 as SGHVS and CDR2 as FQNEAQ. V dropped 5 bases and J dropped 5; count of bases not matched to a gene: 9. CDR3 sequence: CASSLRVAGNNEQFF. The CDR3 bases are TGTGCCAGCAGCCTCCGGGTAGCGGGTAACAATGAGCAGTTCTTC.

Many counts were recorded for this clonotype. The rearrangement uses TRBV7-2 and TRBJ2-1; the D gene could be TRBD1 or TRBD2 (5 bases each). Germline CDR1 SGHTA, CDR2 FQGNSA. The V end was cut by 0 bases, the J end by 8 bases, with 17 bases between. The CDR3 length is 16 residues. The CDR3 DNA is TGTGCCAGCAGCTTAGCGTACGGGGCCCTGGTCCATGAGCAGTTCTTC. It encodes CASSLAYGALVHEQFF.

The rearrangement joins TRBV7-2 to TRBJ1-3; perhaps TRBD1 as D (6 bases). The CDR3 is 16 residues long. CDR1 and CDR2 from the germline V gene are SGHTA and FQGNSA. Trimming shortened V by 5 bases and J by 4 bases, and 18 bases separated the two germline ends. CDR3 DNA sequence: TGTGCCAGCAGCCTTAGGGGGGGCTCAACCGGAAACACCATATATTTT. Its protein is CASSLRGGSTGNTIYF.

The V and J genes are TRBV12-3 or TRBV12-4 and TRBJ1-2; 9 bases are shared with TRBD1. Unmatched junction bases numbered 4, after V lost 5 bases and J lost 3 bases. This CDR3 comprises 14 residues. The CDR3 spells CASSLGQGYYGYTF. CDR3 coding DNA: TGTGCCAGCAGTCTTGGACAGGGGTACTATGGCTACACCTTC.

This clonotype was detected a few times. CDR3 protein: CAISESDRGRPDTQYF. CDR3 coding DNA: TGTGCCATCAGTGAAAGTGACAGGGGGCGTCCAGATACGCAGTATTTT. The genes are TRBV10-3 and TRBJ2-3; 10 nucleotides agree with TRBD1. Germline V gene sequence: CDR1 ENHRY, CDR2 SYGVKD. This CDR3 has 16 residues. The ends lost 3 bases at V and 4 bases at J; junction bases unmatched: 7.

This clonotype was found many times. The DNA for the CDR3 is TGTGCCAGCAGCCCGCGGAAGAGCTCCTACGAGCAGTACTTC. Protein: CASSPRKSSYEQYF. The rearrangement links TRBV7-9 to TRBJ2-7; D is unresolved. The germline V gene encodes CDR1 SEHNR and CDR2 FQNEAQ (reference sequence). Trimming removed 5 bases from V and 0 bases from J, with 11 bases in between. There are 14 residues in the CDR3.

The chain recombines TRBV7-4 with TRBJ2-7, with D unresolved. Trimming cost V 1 base and J 9 bases, with 10 bases left between them. Germline CDR1 and CDR2: SGHVT and SQSDAQ. The CDR3 runs to 12 residues. CDR3 coding DNA: TGTGCCAGCAGCTTAGGTGCAGCAGGGCAGTACTTC. Translation gives CASSLGAAGQYF.

This chain uses TRBV11-3 with TRBJ2-2; 9 positions agree with TRBD2. The V gene end was trimmed by 5 bases and the J gene end by 8 bases; junction bases not matched to a gene: 9. CDR1 and CDR2 (germline): SGHNT, YENEEA. The CDR3 is 15 amino acids. The CDR3 region is CASSPSRSGSGELFF. CDR3 DNA: TGTGCCAGCAGCCCAAGTCGTAGCGGGAGTGGGGAGCTGTTTTTT. The variable domain in full, with the rest retrieved from reference TRBV11-3 and TRBJ2-2, is EAGVVQSPRYKIIEKKQPVAFWCNPISGHNTLYWYLQNLGQGPELLIRYENEEAVDDSQLPKDRFSAERLKGVDSTLKIQPAELGDSAVYLCASSPSRSGSGELFFGEGSRLTVL.

This clonotype has only a few counts. This chain joins TRBV10-2 and TRBJ2-2; 11 nucleotides match TRBD2. Germline trimming cut 8 bases from V and 2 bases from J; bases unmatched to any gene: 7. This CDR3 contains 16 residues. The germline CDR1 and CDR2 sequences are WSHSY and SAAADI. CDR3 coding DNA: TGCGCCAGCGCCCCGACTAGCGGGATTAACACCGGGGAGCTGTTTTTT. Its protein is CASAPTSGINTGELFF.

In this sample, this clonotype turned up a few times. The V and J genes are TRBV7-3 and TRBJ1-4; TRBD1 matches 7 bases. This CDR3 comprises 15 residues. J gave up 5 bases and V 5 bases, and 8 bases lay outside the gene matches. CDR1 and CDR2 from the germline V gene are SGHTA and FQGTGA. The CDR3 region is CASSDRTGHNEKLFF. DNA of the CDR3: TGTGCCAGCAGCGACCGGACAGGACACAATGAAAAACTGTTTTTT.

The chain combines TRBV27 with TRBJ2-7, with D unclear. CDR3 size: 15 residues. The germline CDR1 and CDR2 sequences are MNHEY and SMNVEV (reference sequence). Trimming removed 4 bases from V and 2 bases from J, with 15 bases in between. The CDR3 nucleotides are TGTGCCAGCAGTTCATACGCGGTCACGACCTACGAGCAGTACTTC. Encoded protein: CASSSYAVTTYEQYF.

CDR3 in amino acids: CASSLGGQAEQFF. The CDR3 nucleotides read TGTGCCAGCAGTTTAGGGGGACAAGCTGAGCAGTTCTTC. V is TRBV28 and J is TRBJ2-1; D is perhaps TRBD1 (6 bases). Trimming cost V 2 bases and J 9 bases, with 11 bases left between them. Germline V lookup: CDR1 MDHEN, CDR2 SYDVKM. The CDR3 extends over 13 amino acids.

This rearrangement joins TRBV7-2 to TRBJ2-1, with no clear D. The CDR3 is 15 amino acids. V was cut by 6 bases and J by 10 bases, with 22 bases left in between. Germline V gene data show CDR1 as SGHTA and CDR2 as FQGNSA. The CDR3 nucleotides read TGTGCCAGCAGTTTCGCCCCCGAATCCCCCAAGGAGCAGTTCTTC. This gives the protein CASSFAPESPKEQFF. Together with reference TRBV7-2 and TRBJ2-1, the CDR3 gives the full variable domain: GAGVSQSPSNKVTEKGKDVELRCDPISGHTALYWYRQSLGQGLEFLIYFQGNSAPDKSGLPSDRFSAERTGGSVSTLTIQRTQQEDSAVYLCASSFAPESPKEQFFGPGTRLTVL.

This rearrangement joins TRBV4-3 to TRBJ1-3; TRBD1 matches 8 bases. Germline V lookup: CDR1 LGHNA, CDR2 YSLEER. The length of the CDR3 is 17 residues. J gave up 2 bases and V 3 bases, and 9 bases lay outside the gene matches. In DNA form, the CDR3 reads TGCGCCAGCAGCCAGAGGACAGGGAGGCTCGCTGGAAACACCATATATTTT. The encoded protein is CASSQRTGRLAGNTIYF.